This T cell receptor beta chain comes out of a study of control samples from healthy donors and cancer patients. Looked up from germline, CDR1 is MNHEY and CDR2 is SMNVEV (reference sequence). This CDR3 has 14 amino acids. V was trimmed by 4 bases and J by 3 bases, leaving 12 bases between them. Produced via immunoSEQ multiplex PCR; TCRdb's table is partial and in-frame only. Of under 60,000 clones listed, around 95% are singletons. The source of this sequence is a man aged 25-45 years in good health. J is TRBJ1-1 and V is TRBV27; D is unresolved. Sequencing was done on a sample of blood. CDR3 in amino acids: CASSYAESYTEAFF. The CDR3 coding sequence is TGTGCCAGCAGTTATGCGGAGTCCTACACTGAAGCTTTCTTT.